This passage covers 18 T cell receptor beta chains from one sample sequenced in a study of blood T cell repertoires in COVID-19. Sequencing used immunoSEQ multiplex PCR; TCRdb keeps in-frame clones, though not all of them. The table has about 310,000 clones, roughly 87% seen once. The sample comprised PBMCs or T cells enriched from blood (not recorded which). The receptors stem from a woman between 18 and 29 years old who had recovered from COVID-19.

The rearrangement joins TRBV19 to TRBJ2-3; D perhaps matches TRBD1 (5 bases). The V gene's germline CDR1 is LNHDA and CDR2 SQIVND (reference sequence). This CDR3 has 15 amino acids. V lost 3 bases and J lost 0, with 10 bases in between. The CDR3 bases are TGTGCCAGTAGTATCCCAGGGCTAAGCACAGATACGCAGTATTTT. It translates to CASSIPGLSTDTQYF.

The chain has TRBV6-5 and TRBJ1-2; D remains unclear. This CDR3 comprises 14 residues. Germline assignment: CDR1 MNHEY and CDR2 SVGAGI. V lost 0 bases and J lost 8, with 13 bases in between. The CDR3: CASSYSTGGSGYTF. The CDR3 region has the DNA TGTGCCAGCAGTTACTCGACGGGAGGATCGGGCTACACCTTC.

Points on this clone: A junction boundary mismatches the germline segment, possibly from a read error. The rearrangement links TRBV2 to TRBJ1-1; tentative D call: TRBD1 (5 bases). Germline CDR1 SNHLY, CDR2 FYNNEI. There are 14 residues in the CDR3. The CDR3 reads CASSQAGSSTEAFF. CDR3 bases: TGTGCCAGCAGTCAAGCAGGGAGTTCGACTGAAGCTTTCTTT.

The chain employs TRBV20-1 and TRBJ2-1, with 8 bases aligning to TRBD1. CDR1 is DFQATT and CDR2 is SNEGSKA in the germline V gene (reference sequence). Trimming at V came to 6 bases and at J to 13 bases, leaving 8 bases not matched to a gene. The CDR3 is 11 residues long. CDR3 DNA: TGCAGTGCCAGGATACAGGGGGGTCAGTTCTTC. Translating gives CSARIQGGQFF.

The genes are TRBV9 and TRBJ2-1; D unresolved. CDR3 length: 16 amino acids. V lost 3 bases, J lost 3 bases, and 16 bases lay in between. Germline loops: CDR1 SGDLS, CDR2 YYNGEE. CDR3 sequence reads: CASSASGTTLYNEQFF. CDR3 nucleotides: TGTGCCAGCAGCGCCTCCGGAACTACTCTCTACAATGAGCAGTTCTTC.

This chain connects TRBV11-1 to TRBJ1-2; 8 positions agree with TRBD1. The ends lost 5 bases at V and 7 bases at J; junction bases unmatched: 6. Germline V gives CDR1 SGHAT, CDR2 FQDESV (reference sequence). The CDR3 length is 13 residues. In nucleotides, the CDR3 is TGTGCCAGCAGCCCGCAGGGGGCGGTTGGCTACACCTTC. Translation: CASSPQGAVGYTF.

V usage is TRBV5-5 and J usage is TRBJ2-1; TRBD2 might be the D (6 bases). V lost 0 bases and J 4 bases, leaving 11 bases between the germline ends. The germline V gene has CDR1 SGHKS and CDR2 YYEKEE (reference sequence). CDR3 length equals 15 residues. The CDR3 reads CASSLAWDSYNEQFF. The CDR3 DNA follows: TGTGCCAGCAGCTTGGCCTGGGACTCATACAATGAGCAGTTCTTC.

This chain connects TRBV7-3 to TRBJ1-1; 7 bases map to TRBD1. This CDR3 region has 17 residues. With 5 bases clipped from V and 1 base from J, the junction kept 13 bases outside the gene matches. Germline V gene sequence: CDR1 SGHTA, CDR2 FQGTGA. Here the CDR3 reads CASSPGGRGVGNTEAFF. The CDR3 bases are TGTGCCAGCAGCCCCGGGGGCAGGGGGGTAGGGAACACTGAAGCTTTCTTT. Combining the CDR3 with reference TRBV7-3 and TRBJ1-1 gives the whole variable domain GAGVSQTPSNKVTEKGKYVELRCDPISGHTALYWYRQSLGQGPEFLIYFQGTGAADDSGLPNDRFFAVRPEGSVSTLKIQRTERGDSAVYLCASSPGGRGVGNTEAFFGQGTRLTVV.

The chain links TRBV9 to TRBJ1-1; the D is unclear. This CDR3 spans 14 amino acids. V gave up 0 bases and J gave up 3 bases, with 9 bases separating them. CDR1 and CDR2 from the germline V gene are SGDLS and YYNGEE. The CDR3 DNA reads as TGTGCCAGCAGCGTAGGTAGAGCCGACACTGAAGCTTTCTTT. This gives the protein CASSVGRADTEAFF. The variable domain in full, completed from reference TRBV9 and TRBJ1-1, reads DSGVTQTPKHLITATGQRVTLRCSPRSGDLSVYWYQQSLDQGLQFLIQYYNGEERAKGNILERFSAQQFPDLHSELNLSSLELGDSALYFCASSVGRADTEAFFGQGTRLTVV.

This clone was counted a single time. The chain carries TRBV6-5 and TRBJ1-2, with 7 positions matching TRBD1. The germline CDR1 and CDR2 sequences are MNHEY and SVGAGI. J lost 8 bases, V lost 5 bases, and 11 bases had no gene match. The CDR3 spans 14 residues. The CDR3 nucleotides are TGTGCCAGCAGTCCTCAGACAGGGCTCGGCGGCTACACCTTC. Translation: CASSPQTGLGGYTF.

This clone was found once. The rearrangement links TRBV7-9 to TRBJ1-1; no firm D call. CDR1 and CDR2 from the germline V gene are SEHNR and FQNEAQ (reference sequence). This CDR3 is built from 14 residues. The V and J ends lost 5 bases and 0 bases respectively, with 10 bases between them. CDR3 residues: CASSREQLNTEAFF. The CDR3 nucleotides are TGTGCCAGCAGCCGAGAACAGTTGAACACTGAAGCTTTCTTT.

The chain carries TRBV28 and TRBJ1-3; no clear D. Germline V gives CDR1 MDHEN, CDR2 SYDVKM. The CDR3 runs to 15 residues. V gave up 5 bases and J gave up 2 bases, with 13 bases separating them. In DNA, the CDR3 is TGTGCCAGCAGTCCACTGAGAGCGGCTGGAAACACCATATATTTT. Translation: CASSPLRAAGNTIYF.

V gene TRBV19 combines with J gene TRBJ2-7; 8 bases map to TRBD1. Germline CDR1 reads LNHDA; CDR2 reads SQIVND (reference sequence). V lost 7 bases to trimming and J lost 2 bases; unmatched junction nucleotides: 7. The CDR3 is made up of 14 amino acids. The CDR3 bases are TGTGCCAGTAAGAAGCAGGGGGCGACCTACGAGCAGTACTTC. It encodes CASKKQGATYEQYF.

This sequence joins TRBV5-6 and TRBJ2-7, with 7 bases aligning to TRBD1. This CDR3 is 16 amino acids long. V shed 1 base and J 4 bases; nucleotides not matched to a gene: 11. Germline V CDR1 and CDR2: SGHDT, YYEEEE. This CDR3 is CASSLHEGAGTYEQYF. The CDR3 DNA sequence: TGTGCCAGCAGCTTGCACGAGGGGGCAGGGACGTACGAGCAGTACTTC.

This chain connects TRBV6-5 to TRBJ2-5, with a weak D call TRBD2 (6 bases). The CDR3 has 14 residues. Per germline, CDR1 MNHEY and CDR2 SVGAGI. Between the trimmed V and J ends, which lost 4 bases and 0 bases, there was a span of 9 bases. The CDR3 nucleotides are TGTGCCAGCAGTTTTAGCGGTAACCAAGAGACCCAGTACTTC. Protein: CASSFSGNQETQYF.

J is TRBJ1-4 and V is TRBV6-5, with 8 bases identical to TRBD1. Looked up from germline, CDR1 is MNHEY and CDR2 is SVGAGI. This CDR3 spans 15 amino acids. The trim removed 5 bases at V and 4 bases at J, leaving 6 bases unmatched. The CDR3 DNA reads TGTGCCAGCAGTAGCCGGGACAGGAGTAATGAAAAACTGTTTTTT. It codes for CASSSRDRSNEKLFF.

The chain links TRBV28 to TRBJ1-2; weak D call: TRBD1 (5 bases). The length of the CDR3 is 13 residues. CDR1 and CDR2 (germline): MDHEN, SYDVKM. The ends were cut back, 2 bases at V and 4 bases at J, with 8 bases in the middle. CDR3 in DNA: TGTGCCAGCAGTTTAACGACAGCCTATGGCTACACCTTC. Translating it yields CASSLTTAYGYTF.

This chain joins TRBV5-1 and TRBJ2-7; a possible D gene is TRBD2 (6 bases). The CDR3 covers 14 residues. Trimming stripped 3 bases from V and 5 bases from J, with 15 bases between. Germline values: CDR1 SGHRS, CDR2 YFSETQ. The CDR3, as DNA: TGCGCCAGCAGCTCGGGGGACTTCGGCGACGAGCAGTACTTC. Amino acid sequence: CASSSGDFGDEQYF.